A single TCR beta chain is shown here with its context. Trimming took 5 bases from V and 1 from J, leaving 11 bases between them. The CDR3 extends over 14 amino acids. Germline CDR1 reads SEHNR; CDR2 reads FQNEAQ (reference sequence). Data came from immunoSEQ multiplex PCR; TCRdb stores just in-frame clones and leaves some out. The top ten clones hold 20% to 25% of a sample with 35,000 to 40,000 clones, about 86% of them seen once. This sample is part of a study of control samples from healthy donors and cancer patients. This receptor was identified in a woman in her sixties or seventies with lung cancer. Sequenced material: PBMCs. This sequence joins TRBV7-9 and TRBJ1-1; TRBD1 might be the D (6 bases). This chain's CDR3 is CASSRGRGNTEAFF. DNA for the CDR3: TGTGCCAGCAGCAGGGGGAGAGGGAACACTGAAGCTTTCTTT.